This T cell receptor (beta chain) was captured by sequencing in a study of T cells after posttransplantation cyclophosphamide. Regarding the study as a whole: Later blood repertoires were often dominated by clones from the donor CD8+ memory compartment. TRB overlap between skin or GI tissue T cells and blood was limited. Recipient CMV seropositivity and CMV reactivation strongly tracked TRB clonality.

Regarding this clone: Its antigen is as yet unknown.

A marrow graft followed busulfan-fludarabine conditioning, with cyclophosphamide on days +3 and +4. This table comes from immunoSEQ multiplex PCR, and its TCRdb copy is limited to in-frame clones, with some not included. The table includes around 40,000 clones, around 90% detected once. Trimming removed 0 bases from V and 2 bases from J; junction bases left unmatched: 3. The CDR3 runs 16 residues. The germline gives CDR1 SGHRS, CDR2 YFSETQ. The TCR originated in a male patient in his sixties who received an allogeneic stem cell transplant from a related donor and was CMV-positive. Some T cells may be the graft donor's. The sample was PBMCs, taken less than 70 days after allogeneic stem cell transplant with posttransplant cyclophosphamide. J is TRBJ2-2 and V is TRBV5-1; 8 bases map to TRBD1. The CDR3 sequence is CASSLVGTGNTGELFF. The DNA of the CDR3 is TGCGCCAGCAGCTTGGTCGGGACAGGTAACACCGGGGAGCTGTTTTTT.